The 23 T cell receptor beta chains presented below share a single source sample, sequenced in a study of T cell responses to AZD1222 COVID-19 vaccine (dated by TCRdb to the early 2020s). According to the study, the label for this sample's time point signals: baseline before first vaccination. Libraries were prepared through the immunoSEQ multiplex PCR assay. TCRdb retrieved this table from immuneACCESS and kept in-frame rearrangements only. Not all clones are present; in checked studies, unresolved V genes account for under half, and no reason is known for the remainder. In all, the sample holds approximately 110,000 clones, and around nine tenths of those were seen once. The top ten clonotypes cover around 2.5% of the sample. The sample here was peripheral blood, taken on day 0 of AZD1222 vaccination. All receptors derive from an adult in good health.

The chain carries TRBV2 and TRBJ1-2; no definite D call. Trimming removed 6 bases from V and 2 bases from J, with 10 bases in between. CDR3 length: 13 residues. Germline CDR1 is SNHLY and CDR2 is FYNNEI. In nucleotides, the CDR3 is TGTGCCAGCAGGGCAGACCAGAACTATGGCTACACCTTC. Protein: CASRADQNYGYTF.

A few counts support this clone. The chain has TRBV11-2 and TRBJ2-2, with no clear D. Germline CDR1 SGHAT, CDR2 FQNNGV. V lost 1 base and J lost 4, with 4 bases in between. CDR3 size: 13 residues. The CDR3 nucleotides are TGTGCCAGCAGCTTAGTTAGCACCGGGGAGCTGTTTTTT. It translates to CASSLVSTGELFF. Supplemented by reference TRBV11-2 and TRBJ2-2, the full variable domain reads EAGVAQSPRYKIIEKRQSVAFWCNPISGHATLYWYQQILGQGPKLLIQFQNNGVVDDSQLPKDRFSAERLKGVDSTLKIQPAKLEDSAVYLCASSLVSTGELFFGEGSRLTVL.

The chain has TRBV2 and TRBJ2-5; 11 bases are shared with TRBD2. With V trimmed by 4 bases and J by 4 bases, 8 bases remained unmatched. The length of the CDR3 is 16 residues. Germline CDR1 is SNHLY and CDR2 is FYNNEI. The CDR3 coding sequence is TGTGCCAGCAGTGCGAATAGCGGGAGGGGAGGAGAGACCCAGTACTTC. It codes for CASSANSGRGGETQYF.

The V gene is TRBV30, the J gene TRBJ2-4; 14 bases map to TRBD2. The V and J ends lost 0 bases and 2 bases, in that order; junction bases with no gene match: 15. Germline V CDR1 and CDR2: GTSNPN, SVGIG (reference sequence). The CDR3 runs 21 residues. The DNA for the CDR3 is TGTGCCTGGAGTGTACTCCTCGGACTAGCGGGAGGACCGTGGACCAAAAACATTCAGTACTTC. Encoded protein: CAWSVLLGLAGGPWTKNIQYF.

On this clone: At the DNA level, this CDR3 is encoded by other sequences in the same sample as well. V gene TRBV7-2 combines with J gene TRBJ1-2, with 9 bases aligning to TRBD1. J lost 4 bases, V lost 3 bases, and 0 bases had no gene match. Germline CDR1 reads SGHTA; CDR2 reads FQGNSA. This CDR3 has 13 residues. The CDR3 DNA sequence: TGTGCCAGCAGCTTGGGACAGGGCTATGGCTACACCTTC. Its protein product is CASSLGQGYGYTF. The full variable domain, its missing parts supplied by reference TRBV7-2 and TRBJ1-2, is GAGVSQSPSNKVTEKGKDVELRCDPISGHTALYWYRQSLGQGLEFLIYFQGNSAPDKSGLPSDRFSAERTGGSVSTLTIQRTQQEDSAVYLCASSLGQGYGYTFGSGTRLTVV.

This clone was observed a handful of times. The rearrangement uses TRBV4-1 and TRBJ1-1; D is unresolved. The germline V and J ends were trimmed by 4 bases and 0 bases, with 12 bases remaining between them. Germline V gene data show CDR1 as MGHRA and CDR2 as YSYEKL. The length of the CDR3 is 15 residues. DNA for the CDR3: TGCGCCAGCAGCCCCCCAACCGGCCTGAACACTGAAGCTTTCTTT. Translation: CASSPPTGLNTEAFF.

J is TRBJ2-1 and V is TRBV15; D call uncertain. Between the trimmed V and J ends, which lost 0 bases and 2 bases, there was a span of 8 bases. CDR1 LNHNV and CDR2 YYDKDF come from the germline V gene (reference sequence). The CDR3 length is 15 residues. The CDR3 DNA reads as TGTGCCACCAGCAGAGATCAAGGAGCCTACAATGAGCAGTTCTTC. This translates into CATSRDQGAYNEQFF.

Worth noting for this clone: It is unclear where the CDR3 begins or ends on the DNA, so no DNA is shown, and the CDR3 is as TCRdb lists it. The chain combines TRBV5-6 with TRBJ1-2; the table assigns TRBD1, which was not confirmed against the DNA. The CDR3 length equals 15 residues, ends included. CDR1 is SGHDT, CDR2 YYEEEE, per germline. The CDR3 sequence is CASSFWRRGPYGYTF.

The chain couples TRBV2 to TRBJ1-6, with D tentatively TRBD1 (5 bases). Per germline, CDR1 SNHLY and CDR2 FYNNEI. Trimming cost V 4 bases and J 7 bases, with 11 bases left between them. The CDR3 runs to 14 residues. The CDR3 bases are TGTGCCAGCAGTGTGGTTGGGGACAATTCACCCCTCCACTTT. It codes for CASSVVGDNSPLHF.

CDR3 sequence (DNA): TGCGCCAGCAGCCAAGAGCCTAGCGGGGGAACCCAAGAGACCCAGTACTTC. Its protein is CASSQEPSGGTQETQYF. This chain uses TRBV4-1 with TRBJ2-5, with 10 bases that match TRBD2. After removal of 0 bases from V and 1 base from J, the junction contained 5 bases not matched to a gene. This CDR3 has 17 residues. Germline CDR1 MGHRA, CDR2 YSYEKL.

This chain joins TRBV24-1 and TRBJ2-3; no clear D gene. The CDR3 loop spans 13 amino acids. Germline lookup yields CDR1 KGHDR and CDR2 SFDVKD. Trimming left V 2 bases short and J 0 bases short, with 2 bases between. In DNA, the CDR3 is TGTGCCACCAGTGATTACAGCACAGATACGCAGTATTTT. Protein: CATSDYSTDTQYF.

The chain uses TRBV14 and TRBJ2-7; 8 nucleotides agree with TRBD1. Germline V gene lookup returns CDR1 SGHDN and CDR2 FVKESK. The CDR3 sequence is 15 residues long. With V trimmed by 4 bases and J by 6 bases, 11 bases remained unmatched. CDR3 DNA sequence: TGTGCCAGCAGCCCTCAGGGGGCCTACTTGGCCGAGCAGTACTTC. Translated: CASSPQGAYLAEQYF.

The chain uses TRBV2 and TRBJ1-2, with D perhaps matching TRBD1 (6 bases). Germline-derived CDR1 and CDR2 are SNHLY and FYNNEI. Deletions cut 7 bases from V and 2 bases from J, with 8 bases between. This CDR3 has 12 residues. CDR3 loop: CASIGQNYGYTF. Written as DNA, the CDR3 is TGTGCCAGCATTGGACAGAACTATGGCTACACCTTC.

The J gene is TRBJ2-1, the V gene TRBV7-2, with D possibly being TRBD2 (6 bases). Looked up from germline, CDR1 is SGHTA and CDR2 is FQGNSA. Trimming removed 5 bases at V and 7 bases at J, with 24 bases between. This CDR3 region has 17 residues. CDR3 sequence: CASSPTPGTFQGNEQFF. The CDR3 DNA reads TGTGCCAGCAGCCCGACCCCTGGGACTTTCCAAGGGAATGAGCAGTTCTTC.

V gene TRBV5-5 combines with J gene TRBJ1-4; 8 nucleotides align to TRBD1. V trimming: 4 bases; J trimming: 7 bases; junction bases outside the gene matches: 6. The CDR3 spans 14 residues. The germline V gene has CDR1 SGHKS and CDR2 YYEKEE (reference sequence). CDR3 DNA: TGTGCCAGCAGCCGAGGACAGGGACTTGAAAAACTGTTTTTT. It translates to CASSRGQGLEKLFF.

Worth noting for this clone: At one of its ends the junction is not consistent with the germline gene, which may arise from a read error. The chain uses TRBV9 and TRBJ2-7; D assignment may be TRBD1 or TRBD2 (7 bases each). Germline CDR1 reads SGDLS; CDR2 reads YYNGEE. The CDR3 totals 13 residues. This CDR3 reads CASSARGEGSESF. Written as DNA, the CDR3 is TGTGCCAGCAGCGCCAGGGGGGAGGGCAGCGAGAGCTTC.

This clone was counted once. The chain links TRBV6-5 to TRBJ2-1; a possible D gene is TRBD2 (6 bases). Germline V gene sequence: CDR1 MNHEY, CDR2 SVGAGI. Trimming cost V 10 bases and J 4 bases, with 17 bases left between them. There are 14 residues in the CDR3. The CDR3 here is CATGAGDTYNEQFF. DNA for the CDR3: TGTGCCACCGGAGCGGGCGATACTTACAATGAGCAGTTCTTC.

This clone has only a few counts. This chain joins TRBV12-3 or TRBV12-4 and TRBJ1-5, with TRBD1 identical over 7 bases. This CDR3 has 12 amino acids. Trimming cost V 7 bases and J 7 bases; bases outside gene matches: 4. CDR3 in amino acids: CASKQGGQPQHF. The CDR3, as DNA: TGTGCCAGCAAGCAGGGGGGACAGCCCCAGCATTTT.

This chain joins TRBV18 and TRBJ2-1, with TRBD2 matching over 10 bases. The CDR3 runs 16 residues. After removal of 0 bases from V and 9 bases from J, the junction contained 8 bases not matched to a gene. Germline V gene sequence: CDR1 KGHSH, CDR2 LQKENI. The CDR3 region has the DNA TGTGCCAGCTCACCACCGAGGCTAGCGGGAGCGGCTGAGCAGTTCTTC. It specifies CASSPPRLAGAAEQFF. Looking up the rest from reference TRBV18 and TRBJ2-1 gives the full variable domain: NAGVMQNPRHLVRRRGQEARLRCSPMKGHSHVYWYRQLPEEGLKFMVYLQKENIIDESGMPKERFSAEFPKEGPSILRIQQVVRGDSAAYFCASSPPRLAGAAEQFFGPGTRLTVL.

V and J are TRBV6-5 and TRBJ2-1; D remains ambiguous. Germline-derived CDR1 and CDR2 are MNHEY and SVGAGI. The ends were cut back, 6 bases at V and 7 bases at J, with 10 bases in the middle. This CDR3 spans 12 amino acids. CDR3 sequence: CASSANKNEQFF. CDR3 DNA: TGTGCCAGCAGCGCAAACAAGAATGAGCAGTTCTTC.

The CDR3 DNA sequence: TGTGCCAGCAGCGCGTCCGGGACAGGGACGGCTGAAGCTTTCTTT. It is translated as CASSASGTGTAEAFF. V usage is TRBV5-6 and J usage is TRBJ1-1, with TRBD1 identical over 9 bases. This CDR3 has 15 residues. V lost 4 bases, J lost 6 bases, and 10 bases stayed unmatched. Germline V CDR1 and CDR2: SGHDT, YYEEEE.

V usage is TRBV16 and J usage is TRBJ1-5, with TRBD1 matching 7 bases. The CDR3 is made up of 16 amino acids. The J segment lost 4 bases and the V segment lost 2 bases, leaving 8 bases of the junction unmatched. The germline V gene encodes CDR1 KGHSY and CDR2 FQNENV. CDR3 bases: TGTGCCAGCAGCCAAACAGCCGGGACAGTTAATCAGCCCCAGCATTTT. This gives the protein CASSQTAGTVNQPQHF.

V and J are TRBV6-2 or TRBV6-3 and TRBJ2-2; 10 bases are a match to TRBD2. This CDR3 comprises 20 residues. CDR1 is MNHEY, CDR2 SVGEGT, per germline. The J segment lost 0 bases and the V segment lost 0 bases, leaving 10 bases of the junction unmatched. The CDR3 sequence: CASSYSVLAGLSANTGELFF. The CDR3 coding sequence is TGTGCCAGCAGTTACTCTGTACTAGCGGGACTAAGTGCGAACACCGGGGAGCTGTTTTTT.